The 3 T cell receptor beta chains below come from one sample, sequenced in a study of shared clonotypes between healthy human individuals. This table comes from immunoSEQ multiplex PCR, and its TCRdb copy is limited to in-frame clones, with some not included. The sample lists about 660,000 clones; under 80% were seen once. The specimen was memory CD4+ T cells sorted from blood. As for subset: CD45RA-negative fraction. The source of these receptors is a woman aged 25 to 39 in good health.

For this clone: Other nucleotide sequences in the sample specify the same CDR3. The chain uses TRBV5-1 and TRBJ2-2; D remains unclear. The ends were cut back, 0 bases at V and 3 bases at J, with 9 bases in the middle. Per the germline V gene, CDR1 is SGHRS and CDR2 is YFSETQ. The CDR3 loop spans 15 amino acids. Here the CDR3 reads CASSLADRDTGELFF. The CDR3 nucleotides read TGCGCCAGCAGCTTGGCAGATAGGGACACCGGGGAGCTGTTTTTT.

This clone showed up just once. The chain couples TRBV5-1 to TRBJ2-3; no firm D call. Germline CDR1 and CDR2: SGHRS and YFSETQ. The CDR3 is 12 amino acids. V was cut by 2 bases and J by 4 bases, with 5 bases left in between. The chain's CDR3 is CASSFFSDTQYF. CDR3 nucleotide sequence: TGCGCCAGCAGCTTTTTTTCAGATACGCAGTATTTT. Full variable domain (outside the CDR3, taken from reference TRBV5-1 and TRBJ2-3): KAGVTQTPRYLIKTRGQQVTLSCSPISGHRSVSWYQQTPGQGLQFLFEYFSETQRNKGNFPGRFSGRQFSNSRSEMNVSTLELGDSALYLCASSFFSDTQYFGPGTRLTVL.

The chain employs TRBV28 and TRBJ2-2; no reliable D call. V lost 6 bases and J 6 bases, leaving 11 bases between the germline ends. Per the germline V gene, CDR1 is MDHEN and CDR2 is SYDVKM. This CDR3 has 13 residues. The CDR3 DNA sequence: TGTGCCAGCAGGTACAGCGCACCCGGGGAGCTGTTTTTT. Residues: CASRYSAPGELFF. Based on the CDR3 plus reference TRBV28 and TRBJ2-2, the full variable domain is DVKVTQSSRYLVKRTGEKVFLECVQDMDHENMFWYRQDPGLGLRLIYFSYDVKMKEKGDIPEGYSVSREKKERFSLILESASTNQTSMYLCASRYSAPGELFFGEGSRLTVL.